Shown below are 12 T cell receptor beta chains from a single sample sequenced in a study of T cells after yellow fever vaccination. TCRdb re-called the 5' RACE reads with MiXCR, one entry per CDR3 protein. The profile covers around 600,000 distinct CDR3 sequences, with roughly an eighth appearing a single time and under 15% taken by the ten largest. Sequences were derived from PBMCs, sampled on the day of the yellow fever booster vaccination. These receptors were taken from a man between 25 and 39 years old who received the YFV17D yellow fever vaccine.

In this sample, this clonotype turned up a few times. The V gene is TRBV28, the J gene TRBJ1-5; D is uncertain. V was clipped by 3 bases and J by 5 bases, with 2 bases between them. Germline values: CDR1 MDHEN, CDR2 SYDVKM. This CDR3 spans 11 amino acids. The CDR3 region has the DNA TGTGCCAGCAGTTTTCATCAGCCCCAGCATTTT. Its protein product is CASSFHQPQHF.

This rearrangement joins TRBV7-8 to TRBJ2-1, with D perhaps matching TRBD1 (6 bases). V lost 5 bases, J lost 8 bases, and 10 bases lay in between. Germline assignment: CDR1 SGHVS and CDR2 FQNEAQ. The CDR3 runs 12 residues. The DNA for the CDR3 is TGTGCCAGCAGCAAAGAGGGGGATGAGCAGTTCTTC. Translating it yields CASSKEGDEQFF.

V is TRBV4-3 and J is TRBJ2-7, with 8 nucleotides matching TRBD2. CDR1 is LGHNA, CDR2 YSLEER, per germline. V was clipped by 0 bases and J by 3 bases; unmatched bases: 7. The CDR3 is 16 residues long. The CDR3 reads CASSQDFTSGHYEQYF. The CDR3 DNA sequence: TGCGCCAGCAGCCAAGATTTCACTAGCGGACACTACGAGCAGTACTTC.

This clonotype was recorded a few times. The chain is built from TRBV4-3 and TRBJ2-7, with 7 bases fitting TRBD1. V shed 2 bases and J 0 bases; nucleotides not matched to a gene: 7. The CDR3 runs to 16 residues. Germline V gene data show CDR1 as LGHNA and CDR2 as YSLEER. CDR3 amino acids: CASSQRLGTVSYEQYF. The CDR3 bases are TGCGCCAGCAGCCAACGTCTGGGGACAGTCTCCTACGAGCAGTACTTC.

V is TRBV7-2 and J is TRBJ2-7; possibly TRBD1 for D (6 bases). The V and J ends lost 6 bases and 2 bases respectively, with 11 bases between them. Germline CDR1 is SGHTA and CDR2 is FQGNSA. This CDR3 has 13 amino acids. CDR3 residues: CASRKGQPYEQYF. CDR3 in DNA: TGTGCCAGCAGGAAAGGACAGCCCTACGAGCAGTACTTC.

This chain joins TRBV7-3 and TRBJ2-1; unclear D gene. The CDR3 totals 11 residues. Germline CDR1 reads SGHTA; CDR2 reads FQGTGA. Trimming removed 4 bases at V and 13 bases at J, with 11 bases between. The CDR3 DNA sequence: TGTGCCAGCAGCTCCTCGGGTGCTCAGTTCTTC. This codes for CASSSSGAQFF.

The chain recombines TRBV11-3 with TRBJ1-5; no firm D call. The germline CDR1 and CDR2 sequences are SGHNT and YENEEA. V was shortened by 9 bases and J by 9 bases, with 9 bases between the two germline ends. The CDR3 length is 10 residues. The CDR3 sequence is CARARGPQHF. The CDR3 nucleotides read TGTGCCAGGGCCAGAGGGCCCCAGCATTTT.

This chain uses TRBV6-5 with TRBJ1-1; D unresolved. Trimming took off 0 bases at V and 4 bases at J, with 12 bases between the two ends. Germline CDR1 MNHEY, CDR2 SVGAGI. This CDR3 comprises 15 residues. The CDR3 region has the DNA TGTGCCAGCAGTTACTCGACCGACCGGCCCACTGAAGCTTTCTTT. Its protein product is CASSYSTDRPTEAFF.

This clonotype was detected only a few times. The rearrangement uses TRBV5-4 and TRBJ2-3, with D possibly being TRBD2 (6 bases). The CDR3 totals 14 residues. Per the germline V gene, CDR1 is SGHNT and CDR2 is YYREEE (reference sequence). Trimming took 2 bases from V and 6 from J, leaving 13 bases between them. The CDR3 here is CASSFRESKDTQYF. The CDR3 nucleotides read TGTGCCAGCAGCTTTCGGGAGAGTAAGGATACGCAGTATTTT.

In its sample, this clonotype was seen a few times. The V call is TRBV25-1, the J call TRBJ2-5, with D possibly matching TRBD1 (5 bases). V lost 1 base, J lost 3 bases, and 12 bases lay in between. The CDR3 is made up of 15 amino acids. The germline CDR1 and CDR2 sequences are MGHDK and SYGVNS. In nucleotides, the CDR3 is TGTGCCAGCAGTGAATTTAAGGGGTTCAAAGAGACCCAGTACTTC. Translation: CASSEFKGFKETQYF.

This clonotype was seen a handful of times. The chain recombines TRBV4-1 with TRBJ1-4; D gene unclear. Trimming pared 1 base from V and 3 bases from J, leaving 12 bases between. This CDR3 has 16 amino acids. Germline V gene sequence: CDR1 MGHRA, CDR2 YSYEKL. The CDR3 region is CASSQGIRAANEKLFF. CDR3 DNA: TGCGCCAGCAGCCAAGGTATTAGGGCTGCTAATGAAAAACTGTTTTTT.

CDR3 sequence (DNA): TGCAGCGTTACCGGGACAGTCACCAACGAGCAGTACTTC. Protein: CSVTGTVTNEQYF. The rearrangement joins TRBV29-1 to TRBJ2-7; 7 positions match TRBD1. The CDR3 loop spans 13 amino acids. V lost 5 bases to trimming and J lost 5 bases; unmatched junction nucleotides: 9. Germline V gene data show CDR1 as SQVTM and CDR2 as ANQGSEA.